A selection of T cell receptor beta chains follows, all from one sample in a study of STAT5B mutations in CD4+ large granular lymphocyte leukemia. Sequenced by immunoSEQ multiplex PCR; TCRdb stores in-frame clones only, minus some. The sample shows approximately 49,000 clones, around 70% of them seen only once. The specimen was CD4+ T cells from blood buffy coats. The source is a human donor in good health. Both conserved end residues are part of each CDR3. Fields, in order: CDR3 protein, CDR3 DNA, V gene, clone size, J gene, D gene. A D gene is named only where the DNA matches it firmly. Clone sizes are given selectively: once, few, many, or a class where the clone is expanded.

CDR3 protein: CSVAWGQYEQYF
CDR3 DNA: TGCAGCGTTGCATGGGGGCAGTACGAGCAGTACTTC
V gene: TRBV29-1
clone size: NA
J gene: TRBJ2-7
D gene: NA

CDR3 protein: CASSARGGAGDTQYF
CDR3 DNA: TGTGCCAGCAGCGCCCGAGGGGGCGCGGGGGATACGCAGTATTTT
V gene: TRBV6-1
clone size: NA
J gene: TRBJ2-3
D gene: NA

CDR3 protein: CASSEEGRGRGNQPQHF
CDR3 DNA: TGTGCCAGCAGTGAAGAGGGCAGGGGGCGCGGCAATCAGCCCCAGCATTTT
V gene: TRBV6-1
clone size: few
J gene: TRBJ1-5
D gene: TRBD1

CDR3 protein: CASRGQWGGYTF
CDR3 DNA: TGTGCCAGCAGAGGACAGTGGGGGGGCTACACCTTC
V gene: TRBV27
clone size: once
J gene: TRBJ1-2
D gene: NA

CDR3 protein: CASRPPPGGWGYGYTF
CDR3 DNA: TGTGCCAGCAGACCGCCACCAGGGGGCTGGGGCTATGGCTACACCTTC
V gene: TRBV28
clone size: NA
J gene: TRBJ1-2
D gene: TRBD1

CDR3 protein: CASSQAGQGSYEQYF
CDR3 DNA: TGTGCCAGCAGCCAAGCCGGACAGGGTTCCTACGAGCAGTACTTC
V gene: TRBV6-5
clone size: NA
J gene: TRBJ2-7
D gene: TRBD1

CDR3 protein: CASHVVNYGYTF
CDR3 DNA: TGTGCCAGCCACGTGGTTAACTATGGCTACACCTTC
V gene: TRBV19
clone size: NA
J gene: TRBJ1-2
D gene: NA

CDR3 protein: CASSYGTGGHEQYF
CDR3 DNA: TGTGCCAGCAGTTACGGGACGGGGGGTCACGAGCAGTACTTC
V gene: TRBV6-6
clone size: NA
J gene: TRBJ2-7
D gene: TRBD2

CDR3 protein: CASSPRAGLSYEQYF
CDR3 DNA: TGTGCCAGCAGTCCAAGGGCAGGGTTATCCTACGAGCAGTACTTC
V gene: TRBV28
clone size: NA
J gene: TRBJ2-7
D gene: NA

CDR3 protein: CASSRLGATHEQYF
CDR3 DNA: TGTGCCAGTAGTAGATTGGGGGCCACTCACGAGCAGTACTTC
V gene: TRBV19
clone size: few
J gene: TRBJ2-7
D gene: NA

CDR3 protein: CASSFGTGYGYTF
CDR3 DNA: TGTGCCAGCAGCTTCGGGACAGGTTATGGCTACACCTTC
V gene: TRBV7-9
clone size: NA
J gene: TRBJ1-2
D gene: TRBD1

CDR3 protein: CASSSGSINEQFF
CDR3 DNA: TGCGCCAGCAGCTCCGGGTCTATCAATGAGCAGTTCTTC
V gene: TRBV5-1
clone size: once
J gene: TRBJ2-1
D gene: NA

CDR3 protein: CASSLGILDTGELFF
CDR3 DNA: TGTGCCAGCAGCTTAGGGATTCTTGACACCGGGGAGCTGTTTTTT
V gene: TRBV11-2
clone size: NA
J gene: TRBJ2-2
D gene: NA

CDR3 protein: CASSLLQGSTDTQYF
CDR3 DNA: TGCGCCAGCAGCTTGTTACAGGGGAGCACAGATACGCAGTATTTT
V gene: TRBV5-1
clone size: NA
J gene: TRBJ2-3
D gene: TRBD1

CDR3 protein: CASSFDRTEAFF
CDR3 DNA: TGCGCCAGCAGCTTCGACCGGACTGAAGCTTTCTTT
V gene: TRBV5-1
clone size: NA
J gene: TRBJ1-1
D gene: NA

CDR3 protein: CANRLRQGGGRMNTEAFF
CDR3 DNA: TGCGCCAACAGGCTCCGACAGGGGGGCGGCAGGATGAACACTGAAGCTTTCTTT
V gene: TRBV23-1
clone size: NA
J gene: TRBJ1-1
D gene: TRBD1

CDR3 protein: CASSLGQGADEQYF
CDR3 DNA: TGTGCCAGCAGCCTGGGACAGGGCGCCGACGAGCAGTACTTC
V gene: TRBV11-3
clone size: few
J gene: TRBJ2-7
D gene: TRBD1

CDR3 protein: CASSLNREGHGYTF
CDR3 DNA: TGCGCCAGCAGCTTGAACAGGGAGGGGCATGGCTACACCTTC
V gene: TRBV5-1
clone size: NA
J gene: TRBJ1-2
D gene: NA

CDR3 protein: CATSNGISWNQETQYF
CDR3 DNA: TGTGCCACCAGCAACGGTATTAGCTGGAACCAAGAGACCCAGTACTTC
V gene: TRBV15
clone size: NA
J gene: TRBJ2-5
D gene: NA

CDR3 protein: CASSPDGAVDTQYF
CDR3 DNA: TGTGCCAGCAGCCCGGACGGGGCGGTAGATACGCAGTATTTT
V gene: TRBV11-2
clone size: NA
J gene: TRBJ2-3
D gene: NA

CDR3 protein: CSAERGGTDTQYF
CDR3 DNA: TGCAGCGCCGAGCGGGGGGGGACAGATACGCAGTATTTT
V gene: TRBV29-1
clone size: NA
J gene: TRBJ2-3
D gene: TRBD2

CDR3 protein: CASSLGSDTDTQYF
CDR3 DNA: TGCGCCAGCAGCTTGGGCTCAGACACAGATACGCAGTATTTT
V gene: TRBV5-1
clone size: NA
J gene: TRBJ2-3
D gene: NA

CDR3 protein: CASRDGSGGVWETQYF
CDR3 DNA: TGTGCCAGCAGGGATGGTAGCGGGGGAGTTTGGGAGACCCAGTACTTC
V gene: TRBV2
clone size: NA
J gene: TRBJ2-5
D gene: TRBD2

CDR3 protein: CASSLAVSENIQYF
CDR3 DNA: TGTGCCAGCAGCTTAGCGGTCTCTGAAAACATTCAGTACTTC
V gene: TRBV7-2
clone size: NA
J gene: TRBJ2-4
D gene: NA

CDR3 protein: CASSGGQGKTDTQYF
CDR3 DNA: TGTGCCAGCAGTGGGGGACAGGGGAAAACAGATACGCAGTATTTT
V gene: TRBV2
clone size: NA
J gene: TRBJ2-3
D gene: TRBD1

CDR3 protein: CASRSFFTDTQYF
CDR3 DNA: TGTGCCAGCAGGAGTTTTTTCACAGATACGCAGTATTTT
V gene: TRBV6-5
clone size: NA
J gene: TRBJ2-3
D gene: NA

CDR3 protein: CASSLERQISPLHF
CDR3 DNA: TGTGCCAGCAGCTTAGAGAGACAGATTTCACCCCTCCACTTT
V gene: TRBV7-2
clone size: NA
J gene: TRBJ1-6
D gene: NA

CDR3 protein: CSVRLGGNEKLFF
CDR3 DNA: TGCAGCGTAAGATTGGGGGGGAATGAAAAACTGTTTTTT
V gene: TRBV29-1
clone size: NA
J gene: TRBJ1-4
D gene: NA

CDR3 protein: CASSLAVGSTGELFF
CDR3 DNA: TGTGCCAGCAGCTTAGCGGTGGGGAGCACCGGGGAGCTGTTTTTT
V gene: TRBV7-9
clone size: NA
J gene: TRBJ2-2
D gene: NA

CDR3 protein: CASSQDRVVAFF
CDR3 DNA: TGTGCCAGCAGCCAAGATCGGGTCGTAGCTTTCTTT
V gene: TRBV14
clone size: few
J gene: TRBJ1-1
D gene: NA

CDR3 protein: CASSFSGGSYNEQFF
CDR3 DNA: TGCGCCAGCAGCTTTAGCGGGGGGTCCTACAATGAGCAGTTCTTC
V gene: TRBV4-1
clone size: NA
J gene: TRBJ2-1
D gene: TRBD2

CDR3 protein: CASSSSRQTHEQFF
CDR3 DNA: TGCGCCAGCAGCTCATCGCGCCAAACCCATGAGCAGTTCTTC
V gene: TRBV5-1
clone size: NA
J gene: TRBJ2-1
D gene: NA

CDR3 protein: CASSTGLAGANTDTQYF
CDR3 DNA: TGTGCCAGTAGTACCGGACTAGCGGGGGCAAACACAGATACGCAGTATTTT
V gene: TRBV19
clone size: NA
J gene: TRBJ2-3
D gene: TRBD2

CDR3 protein: CAWKTSGGETQYF
CDR3 DNA: TGTGCCTGGAAGACTAGCGGGGGTGAGACCCAGTACTTC
V gene: TRBV30
clone size: NA
J gene: TRBJ2-5
D gene: TRBD2

CDR3 protein: CASSIDPLGNEQFF
CDR3 DNA: TGTGCCAGCAGCATTGACCCACTTGGCAATGAGCAGTTCTTC
V gene: TRBV11-2
clone size: NA
J gene: TRBJ2-1
D gene: NA

CDR3 protein: CASSPNREAYGYTF
CDR3 DNA: TGTGCCAGCTCCCCTAACAGGGAGGCCTATGGCTACACCTTC
V gene: TRBV18
clone size: NA
J gene: TRBJ1-2
D gene: NA

CDR3 protein: CASSLETGFREQFF
CDR3 DNA: TGCGCCAGCAGCTTGGAAACAGGGTTTCGTGAGCAGTTCTTC
V gene: TRBV5-1
clone size: NA
J gene: TRBJ2-1
D gene: NA

CDR3 protein: CSVLILTGNTEAFF
CDR3 DNA: TGCAGCGTCTTAATCCTAACAGGGAACACTGAAGCTTTCTTT
V gene: TRBV29-1
clone size: NA
J gene: TRBJ1-1
D gene: NA

CDR3 protein: CASSFVGTADQPQHF
CDR3 DNA: TGTGCCAGCAGCTTTGTCGGGACAGCAGATCAGCCCCAGCATTTT
V gene: TRBV7-2
clone size: NA
J gene: TRBJ1-5
D gene: TRBD1

CDR3 protein: CATAPQSSYNSPLHF
CDR3 DNA: TGTGCCACCGCACCCCAGAGCTCCTATAATTCACCCCTCCACTTT
V gene: TRBV2
clone size: few
J gene: TRBJ1-6
D gene: NA

CDR3 protein: CASSPGGLAAGWEAFF
CDR3 DNA: TGTGCCAGCTCACCAGGAGGTTTGGCAGCGGGGTGGGAAGCTTTCTTT
V gene: TRBV18
clone size: NA
J gene: TRBJ1-1
D gene: NA

CDR3 protein: CASSLRNDNVYGYTF
CDR3 DNA: TGTGCCAGCAGTCTTAGGAACGACAACGTCTATGGCTACACCTTC
V gene: TRBV7-2
clone size: NA
J gene: TRBJ1-2
D gene: NA

CDR3 protein: CASSVGTGGGSPLHF
CDR3 DNA: TGTGCCAGCAGCGTAGGGACAGGGGGGGGTTCACCCCTCCACTTT
V gene: TRBV9
clone size: NA
J gene: TRBJ1-6
D gene: TRBD1

CDR3 protein: CAWNLHGDSYEQYF
CDR3 DNA: TGTGCCTGGAACCTTCACGGCGATTCCTACGAGCAGTACTTC
V gene: TRBV30
clone size: NA
J gene: TRBJ2-7
D gene: NA

CDR3 protein: CASSLAGPQEDTQYF
CDR3 DNA: TGTGCCAGCAGCTTAGCGGGCCCCCAAGAAGATACGCAGTATTTT
V gene: TRBV7-8
clone size: NA
J gene: TRBJ2-3
D gene: NA

CDR3 protein: CASSAFSYGNTEAFF
CDR3 DNA: TGTGCCAGCAGCGCCTTTTCTTATGGGAACACTGAAGCTTTCTTT
V gene: TRBV7-9
clone size: NA
J gene: TRBJ1-1
D gene: NA

CDR3 protein: CASTIFRGLAGHTGELFF
CDR3 DNA: TGTGCCAGCACCATTTTTAGGGGACTAGCGGGGCACACCGGGGAGCTGTTTTTT
V gene: TRBV5-6
clone size: NA
J gene: TRBJ2-2
D gene: TRBD2

CDR3 protein: CASALGHPYNEQFF
CDR3 DNA: TGTGCCAGCGCCCTAGGACACCCCTACAATGAGCAGTTCTTC
V gene: TRBV19
clone size: few
J gene: TRBJ2-1
D gene: NA

CDR3 protein: CASSPGQSDTQYF
CDR3 DNA: TGCGCCAGCAGCCCGGGACAATCAGATACGCAGTATTTT
V gene: TRBV5-1
clone size: NA
J gene: TRBJ2-3
D gene: NA

CDR3 protein: CASSLEGHQYF
CDR3 DNA: TGCGCCAGCAGCTTGGAGGGACACCAGTACTTC
V gene: TRBV5-1
clone size: NA
J gene: TRBJ2-7
D gene: NA

CDR3 protein: CASSLTGVGEKLFF
CDR3 DNA: TGTGCCAGCAGCCTGACAGGGGTGGGGGAAAAACTGTTTTTT
V gene: TRBV5-6
clone size: NA
J gene: TRBJ1-4
D gene: TRBD1

CDR3 protein: CASSFSGQNNSPLHF
CDR3 DNA: TGTGCCAGCAGTTTTTCCGGACAGAATAATTCACCCCTCCACTTT
V gene: TRBV27
clone size: few
J gene: TRBJ1-6
D gene: NA

CDR3 protein: CASSYLGPGNTGELFF
CDR3 DNA: TGTGCCAGCTCTTATTTGGGACCCGGGAACACCGGGGAGCTGTTTTTT
V gene: TRBV18
clone size: NA
J gene: TRBJ2-2
D gene: NA

CDR3 protein: CATTLGGSQETQYF
CDR3 DNA: TGTGCCACCACGCTAGGAGGAAGCCAAGAGACCCAGTACTTC
V gene: TRBV15
clone size: NA
J gene: TRBJ2-5
D gene: NA

CDR3 protein: CASSLDRVTTGELFF
CDR3 DNA: TGCGCCAGCAGCTTGGACAGGGTGACCACCGGGGAGCTGTTTTTT
V gene: TRBV5-1
clone size: once
J gene: TRBJ2-2
D gene: NA

CDR3 protein: CASSCIDYEVTLTGELFF
CDR3 DNA: TGTGCCAGCAGCTGCATTGATTACGAGGTAACTCTCACCGGGGAGCTGTTTTTT
V gene: TRBV7-9
clone size: NA
J gene: TRBJ2-2
D gene: NA

CDR3 protein: CASSDRGNTYEQYF
CDR3 DNA: TGTGCCAGCAGTGACAGGGGGAATACCTACGAGCAGTACTTC
V gene: TRBV2
clone size: NA
J gene: TRBJ2-7
D gene: TRBD1

CDR3 protein: CASRLGDQPQHF
CDR3 DNA: TGTGCAAGTCGCTTAGGGGATCAGCCCCAGCATTTT
V gene: TRBV12-2
clone size: few
J gene: TRBJ1-5
D gene: NA

CDR3 protein: CASTLLVGSNGYTF
CDR3 DNA: TGTGCCAGCACTCTCCTGGTGGGGTCCAATGGCTACACCTTC
V gene: TRBV6-5
clone size: NA
J gene: TRBJ1-2
D gene: NA